Given below is one TCR beta chain in context. Its recognized antigen is unknown. One end of the junction does not line up with germline, which may come from a read error. Different DNA sequences within this sample yield the same CDR3. This entry comes from a study of cytomegalovirus exposure and HLA in healthy donors (dated by TCRdb to about 2017). Background for the entire study: According to an earlier analysis of a few hundred of the donors, 150 million to 200 million T cells yielded 117 million unique TCR beta sequences and about 300 Gb of sequence data. Around 330 gigabases of sequencing data and around 90 million unique TCR sequences made up an early release that covered approximately 700 HLA-typed donors. Among the roughly 400 genotyped donors, approximately 77% belonged to the genetic ancestry cluster associated with self-reported Caucasian donors. The study aimed to test whether cataloging public T cell receptors could reveal signatures of past pathogen exposure. Using immunosequencing, the study profiled T cell repertoires from 500 to 800 subjects and related those repertoires to cytomegalovirus serostatus. A separate validation cohort of roughly 110 different subjects was used in addition to the roughly 640-subject first cohort. High-throughput TCR immunosequencing, statistical association of individual TCRs with disease status, and machine learning were combined to predict cytomegalovirus infection status. A later analysis re-examined previously published TCR beta repertoires from 610 or so donors and added high-resolution HLA genotyping to investigate patterns of TCR occurrence. The later analysis used no new phenotypic data to find candidate immune exposures, relying instead on TCR beta sequences and their occurrence across donors. An earlier analysis of some 500 of the donors used high-throughput TCR beta sequencing to judge whether each TCR beta V gene segment behaved as functional or pseudogenic. Donor age, sex, ethnicity and CMV serostatus were compiled together with the repertoire data. A later genetic analysis took genome-wide SNP genotypes for about three fifths of the roughly 670 donors and used that subset as a discovery cohort. All discovery cohort repertoires had been generated on a single sequencing platform. HLA typing covered class I and class II loci at four-digit resolution. The number of donors typed differed by locus, with 629-630 for A, B, C, DRB1 and DQB1, around 500 for DQA1, 606 for DPA1, and around 460 for DPB1. Because of strong linkage in the cohort, four or five DR-DQ haplotypes were treated as single units for association and clustering. Among about 400 genotyped donors of the cohort, an average of approximately 200,000 unique TCR beta nucleotide sequences was sequenced per donor, of which roughly 18% were non-productive. Points the paper makes about the study in general: A cluster of highly shared sequence variants was judged likely to be a technical artifact of the sequencing pipeline. Immune exposure information for the cohort was limited to CMV serostatus. Assigning TCR associations to individual alleles was difficult when HLA alleles, especially DR and DQ, strongly co-occurred. In a later analysis, the rate of TCR association differed among HLA loci, with DRB1 alleles having the most associated TCRs and HLA-C alleles having the fewest. Broadly in line with IMGT annotations, most TCR beta V segments showed up in productive rearrangements about 87% or about 30% of the time in an earlier analysis of a few hundred of the donors. In a later analysis, most CMV-associated TCR beta chains were found to appear HLA-restricted, with HLA associations seemingly driven largely by CMV exposure. While some public TCRs were present in many individuals, most TCR sequences turned up only very rarely across donors. The study listed 164 TCR beta chains as associated with cytomegalovirus. In both the original and validation cohorts, the classifier was reported to diagnose cytomegalovirus status with high specificity and sensitivity. V-gene and J-gene trimming of TCR beta chains was associated with a missense DCLRE1C variant in a later genetic analysis, and the association was replicated in an independent cohort. Presence/absence analyses assumed roughly uniform sequencing depth across donors, an assumption that may not hold. Some IMGT-functional V segments, including TRBV6-2 and TRBV6-3, could not be told apart with the 87-base-pair reads, so those segments were excluded. Compared with the approximately 700-donor mean, donors in an Asian-associated ancestry cluster had fewer N-insertions in productive TCRs, according to a later genetic analysis. Linkage disequilibrium might explain the correlated functional status among segregating V segments, but an unknown experimental factor could not be excluded. According to the authors, the approach could potentially be generalized to other disease states and immunological phenotypes. Because HLA typing was missing for some donors at each locus, association tests included only the typed subset. A further reported finding was that TCR beta sequences accurately predicted the HLA-A and HLA-B alleles for most subjects in the first cohort. In a later analysis, several top co-occurrence clusters were reported to appear linked to parvovirus B19, influenza, CMV and Epstein-Barr virus. Compared with equally common non-associated chains, HLA-associated TCR beta chains in a later analysis were more clonally expanded and had lower generation probabilities. In vitro tests confirmed that a few of the cytomegalovirus-associated TCR beta chains recognize cytomegalovirus antigens. In a later analysis, some 18,000 TCR beta sequences were associated with specific HLA alleles at a false discovery rate of 0.05. The earlier analysis of about 600 of the donors excluded roughly 17 rarely observed V segments, including chromosome 9 orphons, because counts were too low. In this cohort, only TCR beta chains were sequenced, and detectable features were limited by the absence of alpha or paired-chain data.

Libraries were built with the immunoSEQ multiplex PCR assay. For the multiplex PCR, a mixture combining 60 forward primers for TCR Vbeta segments and 13 reverse primers for TCR Jbeta segments was used. A multiplex PCR assay on genomic DNA amplified the CDR3 region of rearranged TCR beta genes. On the Illumina HiSeq System, the amplified TCR beta libraries were sequenced as 87-base-pair reads. The paper's data handling went like this. Across the 666 repertoires, a later analysis counted 80 million or so unique TCR beta chains, around 11 million of which were shared by at least two donors. To remove PCR and sequencing errors, raw reads were error-corrected and collapsed into unique sequences using a nearest-neighbor algorithm that merged closely related sequences. To assign V, D and J gene segments, CDR3 sequences were aligned to IMGT reference sequences. For a sequence to be retained, a match of at least six nucleotides to both a V gene segment and a J gene segment was required. Rearrangements were classified as productive when the CDR3 lacked stop codons and remained in frame with V and J, and all other rearrangements were classified as non-productive. CDR3 was defined according to IMGT convention as the region running from the second conserved V-encoded cysteine to the conserved J-encoded phenylalanine. The earlier analysis of 550 to 650 of the donors excluded any sequence lacking an unambiguous match to a single V gene segment. An earlier analysis of fewer than 750 of the donors classified V segments as functional when productive rearrangements were above 56.7% and as segregating when the standard deviation between donors was above 5%. A statistical classification framework was built to diagnose cytomegalovirus status from the catalog of TCR beta chain sequences. In a later analysis, TCR nucleotide sequences were compared against IMGT/GENE-DB human TR gene sequences so that V and J genes could be assigned. In a later analysis, CDR3 sequences and most-parsimonious VDJ recombination scenarios were assigned using the TCRdist pipeline. In a later analysis, every TCR beta chain was defined by the combination of its CDR3 amino acid sequence and its V-gene family, and reads without a unique V-gene family were dropped. As a way to deal with suspected cross-contamination and a sequencing artifact, a later analysis dropped approximately 590 nucleotide sequences that were highly shared and had low generation probability. A later analysis calculated a clonal expansion index for each public chain from normalized within-repertoire ranks of inferred template counts. In a later analysis, generation probabilities were computed using a VDJ recombination model fitted to out-of-frame rearrangements, and the results were checked against IGoR. In a later analysis, hypergeometric tests were used to score TCR-TCR, TCR-HLA and TCR-CMV co-occurrence, with a repertoire-size bias correction applied to TCR pairs. To estimate false discovery rates, a later analysis permuted the HLA or CMV assignments 20 times. In a later analysis, co-occurring TCRs were grouped with DBSCAN, and TCRdist sequence similarity was added when clustering was performed within HLA-allele-positive subsets. Repertoires with fewer than 30,000 or more than 120,000 public chains were left out of co-occurrence clustering, as were five repertoires with anomalous nucleotide sharing. In TCRdb, the immuneACCESS table is reduced to in-frame sequences with V and J assigned. These tables do not hold every clone; where another copy was compared, an unresolved V gene accounts for under half, and the others remain unexplained. V and J calls plus clone size are reproduced from that table; the DNA served to infer D and trimming. This sample has about 110,000 clones in its table, and more than 65% of those were observed once. The ten largest clones add up to roughly 6.5% of the sample.

The CDR3 spans 13 residues, from the cysteine through the phenylalanine. The DNA shown is the 39-base CDR3, in frame from base 1. The germline V gene (reference sequence) specifies SEHNR as CDR1 and FQNEAQ as CDR2. The cohort was made up of 650 to 700 healthy bone marrow donors. Cohort members were all nominally healthy when sampled, although unrecorded immune exposures were likely present. The donor tested CMV seropositive and was one of the 289 seropositive cohort members. A peripheral blood sample was provided by each donor, and peripheral blood mononuclear cells were used for TCR beta sequencing. The Qiagen DNeasy Blood Extraction Kit was used to extract genomic DNA from the blood cell samples.

The sequencing input was PBMCs. The rearrangement joined TRBV7-9 to TRBJ2-2; TRBD2 is a weak D gene call, 6 bases matching. The sequence came from a woman aged 45-65 years in good health and CMV-seropositive. The CDR3 sequence is CASQTGGTGELFF. The nucleotide sequence reads TGTGCCAGCCAGACCGGGGGAACCGGAGAGCTGTTTTTT.